Sequencing of this TCR beta chain was carried out in a study of identical twins. Template switching introduced a universal primer site, and the cDNA bore unique molecular identifiers. In TCRdb, the 5' RACE reads were re-called with MiXCR into one record per CDR3 protein. This sample has 650,000 to 750,000 distinct CDR3 sequences, with about 20% found just once. Trimming left V 8 bases short and J 0 bases short, with 20 bases between. The CDR3 sequence is 18 residues long. Looked up from germline, CDR1 is SGHAT and CDR2 is FQDESV (reference sequence). This sample was shared with a second study, whose subject was T cells expressing NK-cell markers. As reported in that work: Among the experiments, several used an anti-gamma-delta TCR antibody to restrict sorting to alpha-beta TCR T cells. NKG2C+ dominant clonotype frequencies in 6 or 7 donors were about 1.0-8% of CD8+ T cells.

Material for sequencing was PBMCs. The receptor's source is a woman aged 18-29 years in good health. The chain combines TRBV11-1 with TRBJ2-6, with D possibly TRBD1 on 6 matching bases. CDR3 sequence: CASGTTGPQVSGANVLTF. As DNA, the CDR3 is TGTGCCAGCGGCACGACAGGTCCCCAGGTCTCTGGGGCCAACGTCCTGACTTTC.